This record concerns one T cell receptor beta chain sequence. Some clones are missing from TCRdb's copy, which holds only in-frame ones; the method was immunoSEQ multiplex PCR. The table includes 150,000 to 250,000 clones, approximately 89% detected once. Germline lookup yields CDR1 WNHNN and CDR2 SYGVQD (reference sequence). The junction had 8 bases not matched to a gene; V was cut back by 0 bases and J by 13 bases. CDR3 size: 13 residues. The data stem from a study of T cell responses to AZD1222 COVID-19 vaccine. The sequence was collected from an adult who received the AZD1222 COVID-19 vaccine. Material: peripheral blood, obtained 28 days after the second AZD1222 dose. The rearrangement links TRBV10-1 to TRBJ2-5; the match to TRBD2 covers 7 bases. Here the CDR3 reads CASSESGTNPRYF. In DNA form, the CDR3 reads TGCGCCAGCAGTGAGTCGGGGACTAATCCCCGGTACTTC.